One T cell receptor (beta chain) is described in this entry. The target of this receptor is not known. No quality values exist for individual bases; no much larger clone is one base distant. The sample belongs to a study of T cell repertoires in cytomegalovirus infection (dated by TCRdb to between 2018 and 2021). With respect to the entire study: Donor HLA type was relevant to the analysis, as public TCR beta signatures indicated carriage of CMV infection together with the matching HLA type. Overall results and qualifications from the work: The ex vivo response was dominated by HLA-C-restricted CMV-specific TCR beta clonotypes, and the single most frequent clonotype in two of eight donors was supplied by these HLA-C-restricted clonotypes. Carriers of CMV infection plus the relevant HLA type were discriminated by the cumulative frequency of public TCR beta family members in the study cohort and in an independent roughly 400-donor cohort.

Sequencing used an Illumina HiSeq 1500. In TCRdb, the public reads were trimmed at Q25 with fastp and aligned with MiXCR, with productive beta chains retained. Each CDR3 protein gets just one entry, which takes the most common genes and DNA from the rows behind it. Recorded for this sample are approximately 700,000 distinct CDR3 sequences; less than 40% of them occurred a single time. 2.8% of the sample lies in the top ten. Sequenced material: PBMCs. This receptor was obtained from a human donor in good health (CMV status not recorded). Some clones in this sample may be carry-over from other donors' samples.

The DNA sequence is TGTGCCAGCAGCCCCCCTATCGGGAGCACCGGGGAGCTGTTTTTT. Its translation is CASSPPIGSTGELFF. The receptor chain draws on TRBV7-2 and TRBJ2-2, with TRBD2 tentatively as D gene (6 bases match). Looking up the germline V gene yields CDR1 SGHTA and CDR2 FQGNSA. The CDR3, from cysteine to phenylalanine, totals 15 residues. Solely the CDR3 DNA is kept, with 45 bases framed from the first base. The V and J ends are trimmed by 5 bases and 4 bases, leaving 14 bases between them.